This T cell receptor beta chain was observed in a study of blood T cells in healthy people across ages. Isolation per sample recovered at least 6.5 million PBMCs. Germline lookup yields CDR1 SGHRS and CDR2 YFSETQ. The CDR3 spans 14 residues. Together with a sample-barcoded 5' primer, a J-beta primer mix was included in a second PCR lasting about 6 to 12 cycles. Individual samples furnished no less than 2.5 million CDR3-containing paired-end reads apiece. TCRdb passed the 5' RACE reads through MiXCR, listing each CDR3 protein once. Found here are some 1.7 million distinct CDR3 sequences, approximately 30% of them singletons; the top ten hold about 7.7%.

Material for sequencing was blood. This receptor was identified in a woman younger than 45 in good health. This chain connects TRBV5-1 to TRBJ2-7; no definite D call. The J call may be incorrect, as the DNA end agrees better with TRBJ2-5. The CDR3 coding sequence is TGCGCCAGCAACACGGCCGAGGACGGGGAGACCCAGTACTTC. Amino acid sequence: CASNTAEDGETQYF.